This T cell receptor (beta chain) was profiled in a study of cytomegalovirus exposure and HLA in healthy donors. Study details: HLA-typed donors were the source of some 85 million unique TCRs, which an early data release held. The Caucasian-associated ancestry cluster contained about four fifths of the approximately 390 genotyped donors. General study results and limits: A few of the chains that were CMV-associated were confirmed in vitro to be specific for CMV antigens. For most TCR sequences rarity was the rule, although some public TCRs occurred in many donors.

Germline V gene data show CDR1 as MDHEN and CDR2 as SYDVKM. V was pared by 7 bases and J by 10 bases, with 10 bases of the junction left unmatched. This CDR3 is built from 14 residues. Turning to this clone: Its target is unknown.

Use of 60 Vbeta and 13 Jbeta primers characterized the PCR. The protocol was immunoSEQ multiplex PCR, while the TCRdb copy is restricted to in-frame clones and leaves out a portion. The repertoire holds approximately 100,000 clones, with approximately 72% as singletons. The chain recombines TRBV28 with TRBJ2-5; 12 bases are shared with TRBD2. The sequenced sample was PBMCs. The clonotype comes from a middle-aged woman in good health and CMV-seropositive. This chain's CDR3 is CASTYGLAGSGQYF. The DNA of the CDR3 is TGTGCCAGCACCTACGGACTAGCGGGAAGTGGCCAGTACTTC.